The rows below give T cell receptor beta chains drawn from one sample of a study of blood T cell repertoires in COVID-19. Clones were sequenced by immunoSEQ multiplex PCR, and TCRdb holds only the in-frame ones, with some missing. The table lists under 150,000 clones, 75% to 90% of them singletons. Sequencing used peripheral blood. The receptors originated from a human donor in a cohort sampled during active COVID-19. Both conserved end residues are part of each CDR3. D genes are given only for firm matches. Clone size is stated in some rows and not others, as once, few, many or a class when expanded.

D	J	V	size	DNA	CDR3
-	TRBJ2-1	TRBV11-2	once	TGTGCCAGCAGTCTCCGGGACAAGCGGTTCTTC	CASSLRDKRFF
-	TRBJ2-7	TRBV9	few	TGTGCCAGCAGCGCAGAAGCGGCAAGCTCCTACGAGCAGTACTTC	CASSAEAASSYEQYF
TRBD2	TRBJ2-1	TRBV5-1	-	TGCGCCAGCAGCTTCGGACTAGCGGGAAACAATGAGCAGTTCTTC	CASSFGLAGNNEQFF
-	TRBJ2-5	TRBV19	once	TGTGCCAGTAGTATGGGAGGTCGGCAAGAGACCCAGTACTTC	CASSMGGRQETQYF
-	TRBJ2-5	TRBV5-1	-	TGCGCCAGCAGCGAGGAGGAGACCCAGTACTTC	CASSEEETQYF
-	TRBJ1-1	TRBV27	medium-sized	TGTGCCAGCTGGGGCACGAACACTGAAGCTTTCTTT	CASWGTNTEAFF
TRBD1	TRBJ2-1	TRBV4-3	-	TGCGCCAGCAGCCACCCGGGACAGGGGGCTTACAATGAGCAGTTCTTC	CASSHPGQGAYNEQFF
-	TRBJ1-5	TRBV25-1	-	TGTGCCAGCAGTGGGGGGGGGCCCCAGCATTTT	CASSGGGPQHF
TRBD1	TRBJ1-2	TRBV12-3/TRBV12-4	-	TGTGCCAGCAGCCCCAACCCGGACAGGGGGCGGGTCTTC	CASSPNPDRGRVF
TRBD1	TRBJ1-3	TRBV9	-	TGTGCCAGCAGCTCGGACAGGGGTCTTTCTGGAAACACCATATATTTT	CASSSDRGLSGNTIYF
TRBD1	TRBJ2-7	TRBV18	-	TGTGCCAGCTCACCATCGGGACAGTTAAACTCGGGGCAGTACTTC	CASSPSGQLNSGQYF
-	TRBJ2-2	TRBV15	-	TGTGCCACCAGCAGAGATTCAGGGGTGGGGGCCGGGGAGCTGTTTTTT	CATSRDSGVGAGELFF
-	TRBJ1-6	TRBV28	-	TGTGCCAGCAGTTTAAGGGGATTTAATTCACCCCTCCACTTT	CASSLRGFNSPLHF
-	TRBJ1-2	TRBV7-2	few	TGTGCCAGCAGCTTAACTTGGGCGAACTATGGCTACACCTTC	CASSLTWANYGYTF
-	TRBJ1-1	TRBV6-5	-	TGTGCCAGCAGTTACTCGACAGGAGGAGATACTGAAGCTTTCTTT	CASSYSTGGDTEAFF
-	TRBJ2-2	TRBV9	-	TGTGCCAGCAGCGGGGGGCGGGTGACGAACCCCTCCCACACCGGGGAGCTGTTTTTT	CASSGGRVTNPSHTGELFF
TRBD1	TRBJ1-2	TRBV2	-	TGTGCCAGCATATTTGACAGGGTTCAGGGCTACACCTTC	CASIFDRVQGYTF
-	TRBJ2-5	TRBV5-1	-	TGCGCCAGCAGCTTGGAAGGCAGGGAGACCCAGTACTTC	CASSLEGRETQYF
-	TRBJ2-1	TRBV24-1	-	TGTGCCACCAGTGATTGGAGAAATGAGCAGTTCTTC	CATSDWRNEQFF
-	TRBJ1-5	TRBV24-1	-	TGTGCCACCAGTGGGGAGAATAGCAATCAGCCCCAGCATTTT	CATSGENSNQPQHF
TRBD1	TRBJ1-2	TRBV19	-	TGTGCCAGTAGTATTGGGCAGGGGGGCTATGGCTACACCTTC	CASSIGQGGYGYTF
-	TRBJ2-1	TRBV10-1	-	TGCGCCAGCAGTGAGGGGGGCCGGCGACCTGAGCAGTTCTTC	CASSEGGRRPEQFF
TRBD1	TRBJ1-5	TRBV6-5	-	TGTGCCAGTGGACAGGAATTGGGTCAGCCCCAGCATTTT	CASGQELGQPQHF
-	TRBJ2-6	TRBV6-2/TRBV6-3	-	TGTGCCAGCAGTCTTTCCACAGGTTCCGGGGCCAACGTCCTGACTTTC	CASSLSTGSGANVLTF
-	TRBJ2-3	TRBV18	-	TGTGCCAGCTCACCAGATGGCCCAGATACGCAGTATTTT	CASSPDGPDTQYF
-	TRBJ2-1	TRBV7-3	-	TGTGCCAGCAGCTTAACCGGGACTTACGGGACCCCAGGGCAAAATGAGCAGTTCTTC	CASSLTGTYGTPGQNEQFF
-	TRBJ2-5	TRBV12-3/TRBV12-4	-	TGTGCCAGCAGCCCAGGGTTACAAGAGACCCAGTACTTC	CASSPGLQETQYF
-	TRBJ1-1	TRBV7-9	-	TGTGCCAGCAGCCCAGGCACTGAAGCTTTCTTT	CASSPGTEAFF
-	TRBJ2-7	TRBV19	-	TGTGCCAGTAGTATTAAAGAGAGCTCCTACGAGCAGTACTTC	CASSIKESSYEQYF
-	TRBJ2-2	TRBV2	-	TGTGCCAGCCAGTTCCCCGGGGAGCTGTTTTTT	CASQFPGELFF
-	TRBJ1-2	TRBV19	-	TGTGCCAGTAGTATCCGCCCCCAGGGAGGCTATGGCTACACCTTC	CASSIRPQGGYGYTF